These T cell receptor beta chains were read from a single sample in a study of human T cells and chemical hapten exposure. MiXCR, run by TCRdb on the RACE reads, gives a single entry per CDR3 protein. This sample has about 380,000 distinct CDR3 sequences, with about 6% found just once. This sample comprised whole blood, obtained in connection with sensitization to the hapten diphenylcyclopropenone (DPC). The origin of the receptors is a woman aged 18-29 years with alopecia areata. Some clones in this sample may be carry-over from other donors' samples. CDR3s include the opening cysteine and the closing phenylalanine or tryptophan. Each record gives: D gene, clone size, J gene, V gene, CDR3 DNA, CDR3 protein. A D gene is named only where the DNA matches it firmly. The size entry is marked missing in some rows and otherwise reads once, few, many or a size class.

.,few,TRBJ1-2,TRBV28,TGTGCCAGCAGTTTATCGCAGGACGATAAGGGCTACACCTTC,CASSLSQDDKGYTF
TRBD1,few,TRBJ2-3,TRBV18,TGTGCCAGCTCACCGGGACAGTCTAGCACAGATACGCAGTATTTT,CASSPGQSSTDTQYF
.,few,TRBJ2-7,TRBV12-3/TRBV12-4,TGTGCCAGCAGCCCTGGGGACTGGGCATACGAGCAGTACTTC,CASSPGDWAYEQYF
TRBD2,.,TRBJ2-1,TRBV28,TGTGCCAGCAGTTTATATACTAGCGGGGCCTACAATGAGCAGTTCTTC,CASSLYTSGAYNEQFF
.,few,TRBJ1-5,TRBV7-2,TGTGCCAGCAGCTTCGGAGGCAGCTACGACCAGCCCCAGCATTTT,CASSFGGSYDQPQHF
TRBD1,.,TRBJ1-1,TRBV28,TGTGCCAGCAGTTTATTCGGGACAGCGAACACTGAAGCTTTCTTT,CASSLFGTANTEAFF
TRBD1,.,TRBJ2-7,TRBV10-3,TGTGCCATCAGTGAGTCGACAGGGGGGGAGCAGTACTTC,CAISESTGGEQYF
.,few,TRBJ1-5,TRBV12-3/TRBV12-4,TGTGCCAGCAGTTTAAGGTTGACTCAGCCCCAGCATTTT,CASSLRLTQPQHF
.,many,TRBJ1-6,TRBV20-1,TGCAGTGCTAGAGGACAGTATAATTCACCCCTCCACTTT,CSARGQYNSPLHF
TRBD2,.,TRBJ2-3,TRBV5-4,TGTGCCAGCACCAGCGGGGGTTACCCTAGCACAGATACGCAGTATTTT,CASTSGGYPSTDTQYF
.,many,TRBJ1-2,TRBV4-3,TGCGCCAGCAGCCAAGATCCCCAGGTTCCTGGCTACACCTTC,CASSQDPQVPGYTF
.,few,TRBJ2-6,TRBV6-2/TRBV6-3,TGTGCCAGCAACAAGGGGGACTCTGGGGCCAACGTCCTGACTTTC,CASNKGDSGANVLTF
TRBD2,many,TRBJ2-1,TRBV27,TGTGCCAGCAGTTCCGAGCGGGGGGGAGACAATGAGCAGTTCTTC,CASSSERGGDNEQFF
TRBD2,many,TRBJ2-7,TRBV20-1,TGCAGTGCTAGACCGGCCCAGCGGGGCAACTACGAGCAGTACTTC,CSARPAQRGNYEQYF
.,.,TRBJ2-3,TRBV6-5,TGTGCCAGCAGTTTTGGACAGATGACAGATACGCAGTATTTT,CASSFGQMTDTQYF
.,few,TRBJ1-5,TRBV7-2,TGTGCCAGCAGCCGAGTAATTGATCAGCCCCAGCATTTT,CASSRVIDQPQHF
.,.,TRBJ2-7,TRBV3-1,TGTGCCAGCAGCCTCGGTAGGCGGTCCTACGAGCAGTACTTC,CASSLGRRSYEQYF
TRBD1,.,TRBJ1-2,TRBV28,TGTGCCAGCAGCCCCGGTACGGGACAGGGTGTAACCTATGGCTACACCTTC,CASSPGTGQGVTYGYTF
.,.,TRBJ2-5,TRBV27,TGTGCCACCTCCTCTATTAGTCGCGAGACCCAGTACTTC,CATSSISRETQYF
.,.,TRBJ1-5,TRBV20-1,TGCAGTGCTAGACGGGGTTGGAGCAATCAGCCCCACCATTTT,CSARRGWSNQPHHF
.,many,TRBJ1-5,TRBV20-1,TGCAGTGCTAGAGTGTTAGGGGAAGGGAAGAGCAATCAGCCCCAGCATTTT,CSARVLGEGKSNQPQHF
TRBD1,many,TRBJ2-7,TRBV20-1,TGCAGTGCCAGAGGACAGGGAGGAGGGGAGCAGTACTTC,CSARGQGGGEQYF
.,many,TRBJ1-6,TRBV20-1,TGCAGTGCTATAGGAGATAATTCACCCCTCCACTTT,CSAIGDNSPLHF
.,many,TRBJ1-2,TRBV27,TGTGCCAGCAGTTTACGTGGAGGGGCGTTGTTCTTC,CASSLRGGALFF